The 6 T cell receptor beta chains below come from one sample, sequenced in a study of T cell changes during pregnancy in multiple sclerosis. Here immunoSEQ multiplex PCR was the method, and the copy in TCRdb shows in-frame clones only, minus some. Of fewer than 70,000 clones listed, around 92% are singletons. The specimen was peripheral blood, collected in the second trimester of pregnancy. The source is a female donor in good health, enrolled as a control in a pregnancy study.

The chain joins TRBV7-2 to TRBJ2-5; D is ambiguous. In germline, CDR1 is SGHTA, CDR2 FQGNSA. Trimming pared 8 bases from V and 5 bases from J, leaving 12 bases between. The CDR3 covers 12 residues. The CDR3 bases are TGTGCCAGCGGGCCCTTTATGGAGACCCAGTACTTC. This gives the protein CASGPFMETQYF.

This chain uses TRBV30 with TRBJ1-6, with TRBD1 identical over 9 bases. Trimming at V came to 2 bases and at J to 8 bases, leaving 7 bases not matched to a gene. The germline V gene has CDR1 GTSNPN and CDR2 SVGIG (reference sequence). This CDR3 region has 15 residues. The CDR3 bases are TGTGCCTGGAGTTTAGGGGACAGGGATGATTCACCCCTCCACTTT. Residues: CAWSLGDRDDSPLHF.

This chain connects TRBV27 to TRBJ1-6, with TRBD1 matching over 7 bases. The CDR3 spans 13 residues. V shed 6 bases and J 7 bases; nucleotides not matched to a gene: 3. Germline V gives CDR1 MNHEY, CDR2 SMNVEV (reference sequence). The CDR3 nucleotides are TGTGCCAGCAGCACAGGGGTGAATTCACCCCTCCACTTT. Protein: CASSTGVNSPLHF.

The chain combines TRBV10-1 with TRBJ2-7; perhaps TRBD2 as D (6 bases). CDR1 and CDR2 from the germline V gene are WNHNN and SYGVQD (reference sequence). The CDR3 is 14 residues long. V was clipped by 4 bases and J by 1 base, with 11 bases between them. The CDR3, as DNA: TGCGCCAGCAGTGCCCGGGGACTTTCCTACGAGCAGTACTTC. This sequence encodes CASSARGLSYEQYF.

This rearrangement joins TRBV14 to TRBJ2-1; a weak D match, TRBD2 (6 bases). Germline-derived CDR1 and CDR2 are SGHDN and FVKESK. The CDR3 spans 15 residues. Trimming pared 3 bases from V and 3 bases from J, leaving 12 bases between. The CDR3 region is CASSHRLVGYNEQFF. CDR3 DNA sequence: TGTGCCAGCAGCCACCGACTAGTGGGCTACAATGAGCAGTTCTTC.

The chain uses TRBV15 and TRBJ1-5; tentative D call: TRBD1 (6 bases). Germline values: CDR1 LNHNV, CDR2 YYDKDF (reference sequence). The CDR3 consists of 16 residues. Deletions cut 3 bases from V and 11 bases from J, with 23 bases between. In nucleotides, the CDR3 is TGTGCCACCAGCAGGGAGAACACAGGGAATTCTGCGGCCCAGCATTTT. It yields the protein CATSRENTGNSAAQHF.